One sample yielded the 30 T cell receptor beta chains listed below, sequenced in a study of blood T cell repertoires in COVID-19. Libraries were prepared by immunoSEQ multiplex PCR; TCRdb keeps only in-frame clonotypes and omits some of them. This repertoire shows 54,000 or so clones, around four fifths found once; its top ten account for 1.9%. The sample comprised peripheral blood. The receptors were sampled from a woman aged 60-75 years with acute or convalescent COVID-19.

This clone came up a few times. The rearrangement links TRBV7-3 to TRBJ1-2; D may be TRBD1 (6 bases). The germline V gene has CDR1 SGHTA and CDR2 FQGTGA. V lost 5 bases and J lost 7, with 14 bases in between. The CDR3 covers 13 residues. CDR3 nucleotide sequence: TGTGCCAGCAGCCCCACAGGGTCCAGTGGCTACACCTTC. It is translated as CASSPTGSSGYTF.

Note on this clone: Mismatch with germline at one junction end may stem from a read error. The genes are TRBV19 and TRBJ1-3; D not certain. Looked up from germline, CDR1 is LNHDA and CDR2 is SQIVND (reference sequence). The CDR3 is 16 amino acids. In DNA form, the CDR3 reads TGTGTCAGTAGTATAGAGTGGCAATATACTGGAAACACCATATATTTT. Its protein product is CVSSIEWQYTGNTIYF. Supplemented by reference TRBV19 and TRBJ1-3, the full variable domain reads DGGITQSPKYLFRKEGQNVTLSCEQNLNHDAMYWYRQDPGQGLRLIYYSQIVNDFQKGDIAEGYSVSREKKESFPLTVTSAQKNPTAFYLCVSSIEWQYTGNTIYFGEGSWLTVV.

This CDR3 reads CASSFAGGGTGELFF. In DNA form, the CDR3 reads TGTGCCAGCAGCTTTGCGGGGGGTGGCACCGGGGAGCTGTTTTTT. V is TRBV5-4 and J is TRBJ2-2; 8 bases line up with TRBD2. Unmatched junction bases numbered 4, after V lost 2 bases and J lost 4 bases. The germline gives CDR1 SGHNT, CDR2 YYREEE (reference sequence). The CDR3 loop spans 15 amino acids.

J is TRBJ2-7 and V is TRBV6-5, with 9 bases fitting TRBD2. Germline CDR1 MNHEY, CDR2 SVGAGI. The trim removed 6 bases at V and 9 bases at J, leaving 15 bases unmatched. The CDR3 is 15 amino acids. CDR3 loop: CASRSGASGIFGQYF. The CDR3 DNA reads as TGTGCCAGCAGAAGTGGGGCTAGCGGGATATTTGGGCAGTACTTC.

About this clone itself: One end of the junction varies from germline; a read error may be responsible. This sequence joins TRBV7-6 and TRBJ1-1; no clear D gene. The CDR3 is 14 residues long. The germline V gene encodes CDR1 SGHVS and CDR2 FNYEAQ. The CDR3 here is CASSFDPGNPEAFF. The DNA for the CDR3 is TGTGCCAGCAGCTTTGATCCGGGGAACCCTGAAGCTTTCTTT.

The chain has TRBV4-2 and TRBJ1-1, with a weak D call TRBD1 (6 bases). Germline V gene lookup returns CDR1 LGHNA and CDR2 YNFKEQ. V was clipped by 1 base and J by 7 bases, with 7 bases between them. The CDR3 runs to 12 residues. The CDR3 nucleotides are TGTGCCAGCAGCCAAGGGACAGATGAAGCTTTCTTT. It specifies CASSQGTDEAFF.

The chain employs TRBV13 and TRBJ2-7, with 7 nucleotides matching TRBD2. This CDR3 comprises 14 residues. Germline loops: CDR1 PRHDT, CDR2 FYEKMQ (reference sequence). The V gene end was trimmed by 3 bases and the J gene end by 4 bases; junction bases not matched to a gene: 6. CDR3 DNA: TGTGCCAGCAGCTTGCGGGGGTCGCGGTACGAGCAGTACTTC. Encoded protein: CASSLRGSRYEQYF.

The chain employs TRBV3-1 (or the pseudogene TRBV3-2) and TRBJ1-1; D is ambiguous. There are 12 residues in the CDR3. Trimming removed 4 bases at V and 0 bases at J, with 3 bases between. The V gene's germline CDR1 is LGHDT and CDR2 YNNKEL (reference sequence). The CDR3 here is CASSLVNTEAFF. CDR3 DNA sequence: TGTGCCAGCAGCCTAGTGAACACTGAAGCTTTCTTT.

For this clone: Other DNA variants within this sample encode the same CDR3. The gene calls are TRBV9 and TRBJ2-1; no reliable D call. The V and J ends lost 0 bases and 1 base respectively, with 8 bases between them. The V gene's germline CDR1 is SGDLS and CDR2 YYNGEE. The CDR3 extends over 15 amino acids. CDR3 in amino acids: CASSVDFPSYNEQFF. Written as DNA, the CDR3 is TGTGCCAGCAGCGTAGATTTCCCTTCCTACAATGAGCAGTTCTTC.

The chain employs TRBV7-9 and TRBJ2-1; 11 positions match TRBD2. The V gene end was trimmed by 3 bases and the J gene end by 6 bases; junction bases not matched to a gene: 4. The CDR3 runs 15 residues. Germline lookup yields CDR1 SEHNR and CDR2 FQNEAQ (reference sequence). CDR3 sequence (DNA): TGTGCCAGCAGCTTTAGGCTAGCGGGGGGCAATGAGCAGTTCTTC. The encoded protein is CASSFRLAGGNEQFF.

The J gene is TRBJ2-1, the V gene TRBV19, with 7 nucleotides matching TRBD1. Germline V gene data show CDR1 as LNHDA and CDR2 as SQIVND (reference sequence). Trimming removed 4 bases from V and 7 bases from J; junction bases left unmatched: 19. The CDR3 spans 18 residues. CDR3 amino acids: CASSTQRQGFSFGNEQFF. CDR3 sequence (DNA): TGTGCCAGTAGTACCCAAAGACAGGGTTTCAGTTTTGGGAATGAGCAGTTCTTC.

The genes are TRBV6-6 and TRBJ1-1; D unclear. The V end lost 2 bases, the J end lost 4 bases, and 8 bases lay between the germline ends. The CDR3 consists of 13 residues. CDR1 is MNHNY, CDR2 SVGAGI, per germline (reference sequence). CDR3 amino acids: CASSYDGGTEAFF. DNA of the CDR3: TGTGCCAGCAGTTACGACGGAGGCACTGAAGCTTTCTTT.

The chain links TRBV2 to TRBJ1-4; D not resolved. The CDR3 is 13 amino acids. Trimming stripped 4 bases from V and 8 bases from J, with 11 bases between. In germline, CDR1 is SNHLY, CDR2 FYNNEI. The CDR3 nucleotides read TGTGCCAGCAGTGTTTCAGCGTTGGAAAAACTGTTTTTT. Residues: CASSVSALEKLFF. Drawing the rest from reference TRBV2 and TRBJ1-4, the complete variable domain is EPEVTQTPSHQVTQMGQEVILRCVPISNHLYFYWYRQILGQKVEFLVSFYNNEISEKSEIFDDQFSVERPDGSNFTLKIRSTKLEDSAMYFCASSVSALEKLFFGSGTQLSVL.

The chain uses TRBV7-2 and TRBJ1-2; a weak D match, TRBD1 (5 bases). V was clipped by 5 bases and J by 8 bases, with 18 bases between them. The CDR3 consists of 14 residues. CDR1 and CDR2 (germline): SGHTA, FQGNSA. The CDR3 bases are TGTGCCAGCAGCGGTACAGGTCCCTTATCCGGCTACACCTTC. It encodes CASSGTGPLSGYTF.

This clone was picked up one time. V is TRBV6-1 and J is TRBJ2-7; D possibly corresponds to TRBD1 (6 bases). Trimming pared 3 bases from V and 3 bases from J, leaving 15 bases between. Germline CDR1 MNHNS, CDR2 SASEGT. The CDR3 is made up of 15 amino acids. The CDR3 sequence: CASSDSQGILYEQYF. The CDR3 DNA follows: TGTGCCAGCAGTGATTCCCAGGGGATTCTCTACGAGCAGTACTTC.

V is TRBV9 and J is TRBJ2-2, with 8 positions matching TRBD1. Trimming took 1 base from V and 7 from J; bases not matched to a gene: 6. The germline V gene has CDR1 SGDLS and CDR2 YYNGEE. The CDR3 is 15 residues long. The CDR3 DNA sequence: TGTGCCAGCAGCGTACGACCGACAGGGGACGGGGAGCTGTTTTTT. Translated: CASSVRPTGDGELFF.

The rearrangement links TRBV3-1 (or the pseudogene TRBV3-2) to TRBJ2-1; the match to TRBD2 covers 9 bases. J gave up 5 bases and V 4 bases, and 6 bases lay outside the gene matches. The germline gives CDR1 LGHDT, CDR2 YNNKEL (reference sequence). This CDR3 is 15 amino acids long. In nucleotides, the CDR3 is TGTGCCAGCAGCCTCCTAGCGGGAAAGAACAATGAGCAGTTCTTC. Translating it yields CASSLLAGKNNEQFF.

The chain links TRBV4-1 to TRBJ2-5, with TRBD2 identical over 7 bases. CDR1 MGHRA and CDR2 YSYEKL come from the germline V gene. Trimming removed 1 base from V and 4 bases from J; junction bases left unmatched: 3. The CDR3 length is 14 residues. Here the CDR3 reads CASSQGVAGETQYF. In nucleotides, the CDR3 is TGCGCCAGCAGCCAAGGGGTAGCGGGAGAGACCCAGTACTTC.

The chain couples TRBV7-2 to TRBJ1-4, with 7 bases fitting TRBD1. Germline V gives CDR1 SGHTA, CDR2 FQGNSA. V shed 4 bases, J shed 1 base, and the junction held 3 bases outside the gene matches. CDR3 size: 15 residues. The CDR3 loop is CASSSGQKTNEKLFF. The CDR3 DNA reads as TGTGCCAGCAGCTCGGGACAGAAAACTAATGAAAAACTGTTTTTT.

V usage is TRBV2 and J usage is TRBJ2-5; tentative D call: TRBD1 (5 bases). The CDR3 length is 13 residues. Germline CDR1 reads SNHLY; CDR2 reads FYNNEI. V was clipped by 3 bases and J by 5 bases, with 10 bases between them. The CDR3 coding sequence is TGTGCCAGCAGTGAGGGGCCTATGGAGACCCAGTACTTC. Translating gives CASSEGPMETQYF.

V and J are TRBV2 and TRBJ1-1; 10 bases match TRBD1. The germline V gene has CDR1 SNHLY and CDR2 FYNNEI. V trimming: 6 bases; J trimming: 4 bases; junction bases outside the gene matches: 5. The CDR3 totals 14 residues. CDR3 DNA: TGTGCCAGCAGGGGGACAGGGGCGACCACTGAAGCTTTCTTT. Amino acids: CASRGTGATTEAFF.

Comments on this clone: Compared with germline, one end of the junction differs, possibly owing to a read error. The chain joins TRBV19 to TRBJ1-5, with 11 bases identical to TRBD1. The CDR3 totals 12 residues. Germline V lookup: CDR1 LNHDA, CDR2 SQIVND (reference sequence). DNA of the CDR3: TGTGCCAGTAGTCCCCGGGACAGGGGGTTCACTTTT. Translating it yields CASSPRDRGFTF.

This chain links TRBV30 with TRBJ1-1; D not certain. Germline assignment: CDR1 GTSNPN and CDR2 SVGIG (reference sequence). CDR3 length: 15 residues. V was cut by 2 bases and J by 4 bases, with 17 bases left in between. The CDR3 protein is CAWSYLGPRVTEAFF. The CDR3 DNA follows: TGTGCCTGGAGTTATCTGGGTCCCCGGGTCACTGAAGCTTTCTTT. Complete variable domain (other parts from reference TRBV30 and TRBJ1-1): SQTIHQWPATLVQPVGSPLSLECTVEGTSNPNLYWYRQAAGRGLQLLFYSVGIGQISSEVPQNLSASRPQDRQFILSSKKLLLSDSGFYLCAWSYLGPRVTEAFFGQGTRLTVV.

This clone was picked up a small number of times. The rearrangement uses TRBV12-3 or TRBV12-4 and TRBJ1-1; D is undetermined. The V end lost 3 bases, the J end lost 5 bases, and 7 bases lay between the germline ends. The CDR3 totals 12 residues. The CDR3 reads CASSFSRTEAFF. The CDR3 nucleotides are TGTGCCAGCAGTTTTTCGCGGACTGAAGCTTTCTTT.

The V call is TRBV5-4, the J call TRBJ1-2, with 8 nucleotides matching TRBD1. Per the germline V gene, CDR1 is SGHNT and CDR2 is YYREEE (reference sequence). V lost 0 bases and J lost 5; bases outside the gene matches: 6. The length of the CDR3 is 15 residues. The CDR3 bases are TGTGCCAGCAGCTTGGATTCGACAGGGGTTTATGGCTACACCTTC. It translates to CASSLDSTGVYGYTF.

The chain has TRBV19 and TRBJ1-5; the D is unclear. Trimming removed 4 bases from V and 6 bases from J, with 10 bases in between. Germline CDR1 LNHDA, CDR2 SQIVND (reference sequence). The CDR3 contains 13 residues. This CDR3 is CASSTQEFQPQHF. Here the CDR3 DNA reads TGTGCCAGTAGTACTCAGGAATTTCAGCCCCAGCATTTT.

This clone was found a few times. The J gene is TRBJ2-7, the V gene TRBV30, with 8 bases that match TRBD2. Per germline, CDR1 GTSNPN and CDR2 SVGIG (reference sequence). J lost 2 bases, V lost 6 bases, and 9 bases had no gene match. The CDR3 covers 14 residues. CDR3 DNA: TGTGCCTGTCCCACTAGCGGCACGACCTACGAGCAGTACTTC. Its translation is CACPTSGTTYEQYF.

This sequence joins TRBV5-1 and TRBJ2-1; 7 bases fit TRBD1. This CDR3 is built from 17 residues. Germline trimming cut 4 bases from V and 4 bases from J; bases unmatched to any gene: 14. Germline V gene sequence: CDR1 SGHRS, CDR2 YFSETQ. In DNA, the CDR3 is TGCGCCAGCAGCATTTACCTCGGGACAGCTATATACAATGAGCAGTTCTTC. Protein sequence: CASSIYLGTAIYNEQFF.

V is TRBV6-6 and J is TRBJ2-6, with D possibly matching TRBD2 (6 bases). The CDR3 loop spans 14 amino acids. Germline V CDR1 and CDR2: MNHNY, SVGAGI (reference sequence). The ends were cut back, 7 bases at V and 4 bases at J, with 11 bases in the middle. The CDR3 nucleotides are TGTGCCAGCACCAACCGGGGGGGGGCCAACGTCCTGACTTTC. The encoded protein is CASTNRGGANVLTF.

The rearrangement uses TRBV6-6 and TRBJ1-1, with D hard to call. Germline V gives CDR1 MNHNY, CDR2 SVGAGI (reference sequence). With 2 bases removed from V and 2 bases from J, the gap between germline ends came to 9 bases. This CDR3 is 14 amino acids long. For the CDR3, the DNA is TGTGCCAGCAGTTACCAGAGGTATAACACTGAAGCTTTCTTT. Translated, it gives CASSYQRYNTEAFF.